The text below deals with one T cell receptor beta chain. The antigen is unknown. CDR3 length: 16 residues. The V end was cut by 1 base, the J end by 2 bases, with 13 bases between. The germline V gene has CDR1 SGHAT and CDR2 FQNNGV. These data originate in a study of T cell responses to AZD1222 COVID-19 vaccine. Study conclusions and caveats: Seropositive at baseline were only six AZD1222 recipients.

Here immunoSEQ multiplex PCR was the method, and the copy in TCRdb shows in-frame clones only, minus some. The sample lists about 120,000 clones; around 85% were seen once. This TCR derives from an adult in good health. Sequenced material: peripheral blood, taken on day 0 of MenACWY control vaccination. This chain links TRBV11-2 with TRBJ2-3; no clear D. CDR3 amino acids: CASSLAGFLNTDTQYF. The DNA for the CDR3 is TGTGCCAGCAGCTTAGCTGGGTTCCTTAACACAGATACGCAGTATTTT.